The 12 T cell receptor beta chains below were found in one sample sequenced in a study of T cells in women clearing cervical HPV infection. Measured with immunoSEQ multiplex PCR; TCRdb has only the in-frame clones, and not every one. Its clone listing holds 20,000 to 25,000 clones. Material for sequencing was blood buffy coat. The receptors come from a woman aged 18 to 75 with a cervical HPV16 infection that either progressed to CIN3+ or cleared (not recorded which).

Of note for this clone: The read comes to an end 3 residues before the CDR3 does, leaving the germline J gene to fill in the end. The chain couples TRBV11-2 to TRBJ2-7; 9 bases match TRBD2. V lost 1 base to trimming and J lost 4 bases; unmatched junction nucleotides: 5. Germline values: CDR1 SGHAT, CDR2 FQNNGV. The CDR3 is 15 residues long. CDR3 DNA, as far as it was read: TGTGCCAGCAGCTTAGGGACTAGCGCGATATACGAG. This gives the protein CASSLGTSAIYE. In full, the CDR3 is CASSLGTSAIYEQYF.

Frequency places this clone as medium-sized. Read data end 3 residues before the CDR3 end; the end is taken from the germline J gene. This chain joins TRBV7-9 and TRBJ2-7, with TRBD1 as a possible D gene (6 bases). Germline V gene sequence: CDR1 SEHNR, CDR2 FQNEAQ (reference sequence). The CDR3 sequence is 14 residues long. The V end was cut by 7 bases, the J end by 1 base, with 14 bases between. CDR3 loop: CASTPTGVSYEQYF. The CDR3 DNA, read in part, is TGTGCCAGCACCCCGACAGGAGTATCCTACGAG.

As to this clone: The CDR3 goes on 3 residues after the read ends, and that part is filled in from the germline J gene. The gene calls are TRBV10-2 and TRBJ2-2, with 11 positions matching TRBD2. The V gene end was trimmed by 7 bases and the J gene end by 4 bases; junction bases not matched to a gene: 14. CDR3 length: 18 amino acids. Germline-derived CDR1 and CDR2 are WSHSY and SAAADI. CDR3 DNA, as far as it was read: TGCGCCAGCACTCGACTAGCGGGGCCTTACGAGAGCACCGGGGAG. Residues: CASTRLAGPYESTGE. The complete CDR3 reads CASTRLAGPYESTGELFF.

Concerning this clone: The read ends 3 residues before the CDR3 terminus; that terminus is restored from the germline J gene. The V call is TRBV5-1, the J call TRBJ1-1, with D unclear. Germline V lookup: CDR1 SGHRS, CDR2 YFSETQ. V lost 2 bases and J lost 1, with 6 bases in between. This CDR3 region has 13 residues. Partial CDR3 DNA: TGCGCCAGCAGCTTTGTTCAGAACACTGAA. Residues: CASSFVQNTE. The complete CDR3 protein is CASSFVQNTEAFF.

In the case of this clone: The CDR3 goes on 3 residues after the read ends, and that part is filled in from the germline J gene. V and J are TRBV5-1 and TRBJ2-3, with no clear D. Germline V gene lookup returns CDR1 SGHRS and CDR2 YFSETQ. With 4 bases removed from V and 3 bases from J, the gap between germline ends came to 12 bases. The CDR3 covers 14 residues. The CDR3 loop is CASSPLTQTDTQYF. The CDR3 bases that were read are TGCGCCAGCAGCCCCCTGACTCAAACAGATACG.

Of note for this clone: Coverage ceases 3 residues before the CDR3 finishes, and the germline J gene fills in the end. This chain connects TRBV19 to TRBJ1-1, with TRBD1 matching over 10 bases. Germline-derived CDR1 and CDR2 are LNHDA and SQIVND (reference sequence). With V trimmed by 9 bases and J by 5 bases, 9 bases remained unmatched. The CDR3 is 14 amino acids. The CDR3 here is CASQRDRGRTEAFF. The part of the CDR3 DNA that was read is TGTGCCAGCCAAAGGGACAGGGGAAGAACTGAA.

To note about this clone: The read is 3 residues too short to cover the CDR3 end, so that end is filled in from the germline J gene. This chain joins TRBV20-1 and TRBJ1-2; maybe TRBD1 (5 bases). The germline gives CDR1 DFQATT, CDR2 SNEGSKA (reference sequence). Trimming took off 3 bases at V and 4 bases at J, with 15 bases between the two ends. The CDR3 has 14 residues. CDR3 DNA (partial): TGCAGTGCTAGGGAGCAGCCCGGGGGCTATGGC. Translation gives CSAREQPGGYG. The whole CDR3 sequence is CSAREQPGGYGYTF.

For this clone: The read terminates 3 residues before the CDR3 end, so the remaining end is supplied by the germline J gene. V gene TRBV7-9 combines with J gene TRBJ2-1, with 8 positions matching TRBD2. V shed 4 bases and J 8 bases; nucleotides not matched to a gene: 10. Germline lookup yields CDR1 SEHNR and CDR2 FQNEAQ (reference sequence). This CDR3 contains 15 residues. The sequenced CDR3 bases are TGTGCCAGCAGCTCGGGGGCGGGGGGCGTTTATGAG. This encodes CASSSGAGGVYE. In full, the CDR3 reads CASSSGAGGVYEQFF.

The CDR3 sequence: CASSVQGDTEAFF. Incomplete CDR3 DNA: TGTGCCAGCAGTGTCCAGGGGGACACTGAA. The rearrangement joins TRBV6-1 to TRBJ1-1; 7 positions agree with TRBD1. Read data end 3 residues before the CDR3 end; the end is taken from the germline J gene. This CDR3 is built from 13 residues. Germline-derived CDR1 and CDR2 are MNHNS and SASEGT. J gave up 3 bases and V 4 bases, and 2 bases lay outside the gene matches.

As regards this clone: The read stops 3 residues short of the end of the CDR3; the missing end is completed from the germline J gene. The chain links TRBV2 to TRBJ1-1; D might be TRBD1 (5 bases). CDR1 and CDR2 (germline): SNHLY, FYNNEI. The V gene lost 5 bases and the J gene lost 3 bases, with 22 bases spanning the gap. This CDR3 comprises 17 residues. The CDR3 reads CASSYTHKTARDTEAFF. The sequenced CDR3 bases are TGTGCCAGCAGTTACACACACAAGACAGCTAGGGACACTGAA.

The sequenced part of the CDR3 DNA is TGCAGTGCTAGAGAAGGGACAGGGGGAGGCTATGGC. Its protein is CSAREGTGGGYG. The complete CDR3 protein is CSAREGTGGGYGYTF. The rearrangement joins TRBV20-1 to TRBJ1-2; 11 bases match TRBD1. The read terminates 3 residues ahead of where the CDR3 ends, so the germline J gene completes it. The CDR3 sequence is 15 residues long. The germline CDR1 and CDR2 sequences are DFQATT and SNEGSKA (reference sequence). With V trimmed by 0 bases and J by 4 bases, 4 bases remained unmatched.

A word on this clone: Read coverage stops 3 residues before the CDR3 terminus; the germline J gene supplies the remainder. The rearrangement uses TRBV10-3 and TRBJ1-4; 7 positions match TRBD1. V lost 3 bases, J lost 7 bases, and 5 bases stayed unmatched. Germline V gives CDR1 ENHRY, CDR2 SYGVKD. This CDR3 spans 14 amino acids. CDR3 DNA, as far as it was read: TGTGCCATCAGTGAACAGGGGAATAGTGAAAAA. The encoded protein is CAISEQGNSEK. The CDR3 reads in full as CAISEQGNSEKLFF.